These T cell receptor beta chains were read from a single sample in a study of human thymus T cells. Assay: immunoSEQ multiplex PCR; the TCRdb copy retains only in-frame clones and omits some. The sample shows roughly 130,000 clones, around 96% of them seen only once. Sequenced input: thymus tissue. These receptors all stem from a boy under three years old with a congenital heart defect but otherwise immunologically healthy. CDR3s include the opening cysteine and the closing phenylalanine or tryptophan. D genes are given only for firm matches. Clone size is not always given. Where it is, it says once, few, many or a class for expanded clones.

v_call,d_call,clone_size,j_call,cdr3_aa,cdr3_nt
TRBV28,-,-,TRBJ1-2,CASSLDTREGYTF,TGTGCCAGCAGTTTGGACACGAGGGAGGGCTACACCTTC
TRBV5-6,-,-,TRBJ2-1,CASSFGNEQFF,TGTGCCAGCAGCTTCGGGAATGAGCAGTTCTTC
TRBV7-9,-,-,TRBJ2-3,CASSLKASSYNSSTDTQYF,TGTGCCAGCAGCTTAAAAGCTAGCTCTTACAATTCTAGCACAGATACGCAGTATTTT
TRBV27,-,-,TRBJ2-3,CASSLSQGPFTDTQYF,TGTGCCAGCAGTTTATCCCAGGGGCCCTTCACAGATACGCAGTATTTT
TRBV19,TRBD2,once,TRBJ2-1,CASSTGTSGTYNEQFF,TGTGCCAGTAGTACCGGGACTAGCGGGACCTACAATGAGCAGTTCTTC
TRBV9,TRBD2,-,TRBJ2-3,CASSAGLAGVKDTQYF,TGTGCCAGCAGCGCCGGGCTAGCGGGGGTGAAAGATACGCAGTATTTT
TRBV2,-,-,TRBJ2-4,CASSEDMEAKNIQYF,TGTGCCAGCAGTGAAGATATGGAGGCCAAAAACATTCAGTACTTC
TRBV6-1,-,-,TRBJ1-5,CASSEQGLSNQPQHF,TGTGCCAGCAGTGAACAAGGGCTTAGCAATCAGCCCCAGCATTTT
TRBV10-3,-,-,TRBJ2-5,CAISDREETQYF,TGTGCCATCAGTGACCGGGAAGAGACCCAGTACTTC
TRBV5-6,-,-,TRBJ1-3,CASSLFIQGRDTIYF,TGTGCCAGCAGCTTGTTCATACAGGGAAGGGACACCATATATTTT
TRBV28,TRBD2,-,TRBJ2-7,CASSLYQGLAATYEQYF,TGTGCCAGCAGTCTCTACCAGGGACTAGCGGCCACCTACGAGCAGTACTTC
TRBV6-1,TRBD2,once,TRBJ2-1,CASSEGGTSARPYNEQFF,TGTGCCAGCAGTGAAGGCGGAACTAGCGCGAGACCCTACAATGAGCAGTTCTTC
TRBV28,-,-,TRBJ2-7,CASREDGPYEQYF,TGTGCCAGCAGGGAGGACGGCCCCTACGAGCAGTACTTC
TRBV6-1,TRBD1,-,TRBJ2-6,CASSEATKIMCAGGNRANVLTF,TGTGCCAGCAGTGAAGCTACAAAAATCATGTGCGCAGGGGGCAACAGGGCCAACGTCCTGACTTTC
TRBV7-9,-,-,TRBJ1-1,CASSLDSPNTEAFF,TGTGCCAGCAGCTTAGACAGTCCGAACACTGAAGCTTTCTTT
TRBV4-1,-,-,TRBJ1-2,CASSQERHRMGYGYTF,TGCGCCAGCAGCCAAGAAAGACACCGGATGGGCTATGGCTACACCTTC
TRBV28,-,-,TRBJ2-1,CASRRGSRSSSYNEQFF,TGTGCCAGCAGAAGAGGCAGTCGATCCTCCTCCTACAATGAGCAGTTCTTC
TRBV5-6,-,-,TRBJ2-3,CASSLERSTDTQYF,TGTGCCAGCAGCTTGGAACGGAGCACAGATACGCAGTATTTT
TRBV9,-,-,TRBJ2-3,CASSGQVEGTQYF,TGTGCCAGCAGCGGGCAGGTTGAGGGTACGCAGTATTTT
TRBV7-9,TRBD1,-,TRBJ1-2,CASSRGTGAGYGYTF,TGTGCCAGCAGCAGGGGGACAGGGGCAGGGTATGGCTACACCTTC
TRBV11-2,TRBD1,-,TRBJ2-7,CASSQTGGGRHF,TGTGCCAGCAGCCAAACAGGGGGCGGTAGGCACTTC
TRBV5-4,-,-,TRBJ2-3,CASSLLGTGGRGTDTQYF,TGTGCCAGCAGCTTGTTAGGGACGGGCGGCCGGGGCACAGATACGCAGTATTTT
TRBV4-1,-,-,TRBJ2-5,CASSPGLSAKTQYF,TGCGCCAGCAGCCCCGGGCTTTCCGCCAAGACCCAGTACTTC
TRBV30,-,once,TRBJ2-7,CAWTLQAGHLYEQYF,TGTGCCTGGACCCTTCAGGCGGGACACCTCTACGAGCAGTACTTC
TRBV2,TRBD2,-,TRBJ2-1,CASRWRRGGAPYEQFF,TGTGCCAGCAGGTGGCGGCGCGGGGGGGCCCCCTATGAGCAGTTCTTC
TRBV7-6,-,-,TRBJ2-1,CASSCKGPYNEQFF,TGTGCCAGCAGCTGTAAGGGACCCTACAATGAGCAGTTCTTC
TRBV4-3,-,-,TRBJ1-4,CASSLKPRTRTQEKLFF,TGCGCCAGCAGCCTAAAACCCCGCACCAGGACACAGGAAAAACTGTTTTTT
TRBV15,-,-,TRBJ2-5,CATSRDRPSQETQYF,TGTGCCACCAGCAGAGATCGGCCCTCTCAAGAGACCCAGTACTTC
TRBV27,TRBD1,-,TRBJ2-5,CASSLDRENETQYF,TGTGCCAGCAGCTTGGACAGGGAAAATGAGACCCAGTACTTC
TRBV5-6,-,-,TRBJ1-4,CASSLARGRTNEKLFF,TGTGCCAGCAGCTTGGCCAGGGGCCGAACTAATGAAAAACTGTTTTTT
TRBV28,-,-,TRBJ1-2,CASAHHHRPLYGYTF,TGTGCCAGCGCGCATCACCACAGGCCCCTCTATGGCTACACCTTC
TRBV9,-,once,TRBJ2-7,CASSAEEEGAEDEQYF,TGTGCCAGCAGCGCCGAAGAGGAGGGGGCGGAGGACGAGCAGTACTTC
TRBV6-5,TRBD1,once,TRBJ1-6,CASKLTGRNSPLHF,TGTGCCAGCAAACTGACAGGGAGGAATTCACCCCTCCACTTT
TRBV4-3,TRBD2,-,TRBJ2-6,CASSQDRTSGGSGANVLTF,TGCGCCAGCAGCCAAGATCGGACTAGCGGGGGGTCTGGGGCCAACGTCCTGACTTTC
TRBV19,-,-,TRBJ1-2,CASSEGEGYTF,TGTGCCAGTAGCGAAGGTGAGGGCTACACCTTC
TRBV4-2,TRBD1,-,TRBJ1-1,CASSQDGAPGQRERGTEAFF,TGTGCCAGCAGCCAAGATGGAGCACCGGGACAGAGAGAAAGGGGCACTGAAGCTTTCTTT
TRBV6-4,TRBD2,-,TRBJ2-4,CASSASGTTSSGAKNIQYF,TGTGCCAGCAGCGCTTCCGGGACTACCTCCTCCGGAGCCAAAAACATTCAGTACTTC
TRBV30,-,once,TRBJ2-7,CAWRQGRWYEQYF,TGTGCCTGGAGGCAGGGTCGATGGTACGAGCAGTACTTC
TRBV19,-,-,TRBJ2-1,CARNWLACHNEQFF,TGTGCCAGAAACTGGCTAGCTTGCCACAATGAGCAGTTCTTC
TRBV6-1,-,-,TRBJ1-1,CASRTIDQETEAFF,TGTGCCAGCAGAACAATAGACCAGGAAACTGAAGCTTTCTTT
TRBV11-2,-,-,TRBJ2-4,CASSWGPGDIQYF,TGTGCCAGCAGCTGGGGGCCTGGGGACATTCAGTACTTC
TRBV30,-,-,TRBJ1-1,CAWSVGGRATEAFF,TGTGCCTGGAGTGTAGGGGGGAGGGCCACTGAAGCTTTCTTT
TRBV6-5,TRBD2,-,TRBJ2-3,CASSYGLAGSTDTQYF,TGTGCCAGCAGTTACGGCCTAGCGGGGAGCACAGATACGCAGTATTTT
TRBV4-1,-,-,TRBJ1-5,CASSQGPGSNQPQHF,TGCGCCAGCAGCCAAGGCCCCGGGAGCAATCAGCCCCAGCATTTT
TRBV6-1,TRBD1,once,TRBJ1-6,CASSERTGETPLHF,TGTGCCAGCAGTGAAAGGACAGGGGAGACACCCCTCCACTTT